These 31 T cell receptor beta chains came from one sample sequenced in a study of blood T cell repertoires in COVID-19 (dated by TCRdb to about 2020). The library was obtained by the immunoSEQ multiplex PCR assay. The source is immuneACCESS, and TCRdb retained only in-frame sequences with V and J called. Part of the clones is not carried over; for the studies checked, unresolved V genes explain less than half of this, and the remainder is unexplained. The sample table lists 150,000 to 200,000 clones, about three quarters of them with a count of one. The ten largest make up roughly 8.6% of the sample. The sample was peripheral blood. All receptors come from a woman in her forties or fifties with active or convalescent COVID-19.

This clone appeared a few times. V and J are TRBV7-3 and TRBJ2-3; possible D gene TRBD2, 7 bases. The CDR3 spans 15 residues. Trimming left V 3 bases short and J 4 bases short, with 14 bases between. Germline-derived CDR1 and CDR2 are SGHTA and FQGTGA. CDR3 sequence reads: CASSLAGAKSDTQYF. CDR3 DNA: TGTGCCAGCAGCTTGGCGGGGGCGAAATCAGATACGCAGTATTTT.

A few counts support this clone. The rearrangement uses TRBV19 and TRBJ1-1; D is uncertain. The germline V gene has CDR1 LNHDA and CDR2 SQIVND (reference sequence). V was pared by 5 bases and J by 5 bases, with 12 bases between. CDR3 length: 13 residues. The CDR3 loop is CASSLRGGTEAFF. The CDR3, as DNA: TGTGCCAGTAGTCTCCGCGGAGGGACTGAAGCTTTCTTT.

V gene TRBV18 combines with J gene TRBJ2-3, with TRBD2 identical over 8 bases. V was clipped by 6 bases and J by 3 bases; unmatched bases: 5. The germline V gene has CDR1 KGHSH and CDR2 LQKENI. CDR3 length equals 14 residues. The CDR3 loop is CASSLGGGTDTQYF. The CDR3 DNA follows: TGTGCCAGCTCTCTCGGGGGGGGAACAGATACGCAGTATTTT.

This clone was seen once. The chain combines TRBV9 with TRBJ2-7, with TRBD2 matching 9 bases. The CDR3 contains 14 residues. CDR1 and CDR2 from the germline V gene are SGDLS and YYNGEE. V dropped 0 bases and J dropped 7; count of bases not matched to a gene: 5. CDR3 bases: TGTGCCAGCAGCGTAGGCGGGGGGGCGCGTGAGCAGTACTTC. As protein: CASSVGGGAREQYF. Full variable domain (rest looked up from reference TRBV9 and TRBJ2-7): DSGVTQTPKHLITATGQRVTLRCSPRSGDLSVYWYQQSLDQGLQFLIQYYNGEERAKGNILERFSAQQFPDLHSELNLSSLELGDSALYFCASSVGGGAREQYFGPGTRLTVT.

In this sample, this clone turned up once. The rearrangement links TRBV30 to TRBJ2-3; D unclear. There are 14 residues in the CDR3. The ends were cut back, 6 bases at V and 0 bases at J, with 13 bases in the middle. Germline CDR1 reads GTSNPN; CDR2 reads SVGIG (reference sequence). DNA for the CDR3: TGTGCCTGCTCAGGCGACCCTAGCACAGATACGCAGTATTTT. This translates into CACSGDPSTDTQYF.

The rearrangement joins TRBV3-1 (or the pseudogene TRBV3-2) to TRBJ2-2; 9 bases are a match to TRBD1. The CDR3 extends over 15 amino acids. Trimming removed 5 bases from V and 6 bases from J; junction bases left unmatched: 7. Germline V gene lookup returns CDR1 LGHDT and CDR2 YNNKEL (reference sequence). DNA for the CDR3: TGTGCCAGCAGCTACCGGACAGGGGTGGCCGGGGAGCTGTTTTTT. Translation: CASSYRTGVAGELFF.

V gene TRBV6-2 or TRBV6-3 combines with J gene TRBJ2-5; TRBD1 agrees at 7 bases. Germline CDR1 is MNHEY and CDR2 is SVGEGT. Trimming removed 2 bases from V and 4 bases from J; junction bases left unmatched: 7. The CDR3 runs 15 residues. The CDR3, as DNA: TGTGCCAGCAGTTACAGCAGGGGGATCGGAGAGACCCAGTACTTC. Protein: CASSYSRGIGETQYF.

This clone appeared many times. The same CDR3 can be traced to other DNA sequences in this sample. The gene calls are TRBV6-5 and TRBJ1-1, with D tentatively TRBD1 (5 bases). The germline V and J ends were trimmed by 2 bases and 1 base, with 5 bases remaining between them. CDR1 is MNHEY and CDR2 is SVGAGI in the germline V gene. CDR3 length: 13 residues. CDR3 sequence: CASSYGQNTEAFF. In DNA form, the CDR3 reads TGTGCCAGCAGTTACGGACAGAACACTGAAGCTTTCTTT.

The chain links TRBV5-1 to TRBJ2-5, with D possibly TRBD2 on 6 matching bases. This CDR3 contains 11 residues. CDR1 and CDR2 from the germline V gene are SGHRS and YFSETQ. V dropped 5 bases and J dropped 4 bases, with 6 bases sitting between them. The CDR3 sequence is CASREGETQYF. DNA for the CDR3: TGCGCCAGCAGGGAGGGAGAGACCCAGTACTTC.

This chain links TRBV6-1 with TRBJ2-1; D remains ambiguous. CDR1 is MNHNS and CDR2 is SASEGT in the germline V gene. Deletions cut 1 base from V and 9 bases from J, with 10 bases between. The CDR3 spans 13 residues. CDR3 nucleotides: TGTGCCAGCAGTGAAGGAAGCTCCGCTGAGCAGTTCTTC. This gives the protein CASSEGSSAEQFF.

Regarding this clone: A much larger clone sits a single nucleotide away, making a read error possible. The rearrangement links TRBV7-2 to TRBJ1-1, with D perhaps matching TRBD1 (5 bases). The V and J ends lost 2 bases and 3 bases respectively, with 7 bases between them. This CDR3 has 13 residues. The germline CDR1 and CDR2 sequences are SGHTA and FQGNSA. CDR3 protein: CASSLQGYTEAFF. The CDR3 DNA reads as TGTGCCAGCAGCTTACAGGGTTACACTGAAGCTTTCTTT.

The chain recombines TRBV7-9 with TRBJ2-4, with 8 bases matching TRBD2. CDR1 is SEHNR and CDR2 is FQNEAQ in the germline V gene (reference sequence). The CDR3 spans 17 residues. Germline trimming cut 0 bases from V and 6 bases from J; bases unmatched to any gene: 10. The CDR3 reads CASSLADRRAGGNIQYF. The DNA of the CDR3 is TGTGCCAGCAGCTTAGCCGACCGCCGGGCGGGGGGAAACATTCAGTACTTC.

The gene calls are TRBV5-6 and TRBJ2-2; TRBD1 is a possible D gene (5 bases). CDR1 and CDR2 from the germline V gene are SGHDT and YYEEEE. The CDR3 loop spans 15 amino acids. Between the trimmed V and J ends, which lost 3 bases and 0 bases, there was a span of 9 bases. CDR3 protein: CASSWGISNTGELFF. DNA for the CDR3: TGTGCCAGCAGCTGGGGCATATCGAACACCGGGGAGCTGTTTTTT.

The V gene is TRBV10-2, the J gene TRBJ2-2, with 9 bases fitting TRBD2. V dropped 3 bases and J dropped 5; count of bases not matched to a gene: 10. The CDR3 is 17 residues long. Germline V gene lookup returns CDR1 WSHSY and CDR2 SAAADI. The CDR3 loop is CASSERRGLAGTGELFF. The CDR3 DNA sequence: TGCGCCAGCAGTGAAAGGAGGGGACTAGCAGGGACCGGGGAGCTGTTTTTT.

The V gene is TRBV30, the J gene TRBJ1-2; TRBD1 matches 7 bases. J was trimmed by 6 bases and V by 2 bases; bases with no gene match: 6. Germline V gene lookup returns CDR1 GTSNPN and CDR2 SVGIG (reference sequence). The CDR3 extends over 13 amino acids. The CDR3 reads CAWSLAGGHGYTF. Written as DNA, the CDR3 is TGTGCCTGGAGTTTGGCAGGGGGTCATGGCTACACCTTC.

This clone showed up just a few times. J is TRBJ1-5 and V is TRBV20-1; D not certain. The CDR3 sequence is 15 residues long. Looked up from germline, CDR1 is DFQATT and CDR2 is SNEGSKA (reference sequence). Trimming took off 3 bases at V and 7 bases at J, with 19 bases between the two ends. In nucleotides, the CDR3 is TGCAGTGCTAGTTCTCACGCGGGTCGGGCACAGCCCCAGCATTTT. This codes for CSASSHAGRAQPQHF.

The gene calls are TRBV5-5 and TRBJ1-6; the D is unclear. Germline V gives CDR1 SGHKS, CDR2 YYEKEE (reference sequence). This CDR3 has 16 residues. V shed 1 base and J shed 5 bases, with 13 bases lying between them. The DNA of the CDR3 is TGTGCCAGCAGCTTGTCACCCGGGAGTGATAATTCACCCCTCCACTTT. As protein: CASSLSPGSDNSPLHF.

This chain links TRBV29-1 with TRBJ2-3; tentative D call: TRBD2 (6 bases). There are 14 residues in the CDR3. The germline CDR1 and CDR2 sequences are SQVTM and ANQGSEA. V was clipped by 3 bases and J by 2 bases, with 12 bases between them. The CDR3 loop reads CSVDGGDPTDTQYF. CDR3 nucleotides: TGCAGCGTTGATGGCGGGGATCCCACAGATACGCAGTATTTT.

The chain links TRBV30 to TRBJ1-5; unclear D gene. Trimming removed 0 bases from V and 8 bases from J, with 17 bases in between. This CDR3 spans 15 amino acids. CDR1 GTSNPN and CDR2 SVGIG come from the germline V gene (reference sequence). The CDR3 spells CAWSVAAPTIKPQHF. In nucleotides, the CDR3 is TGTGCCTGGAGTGTAGCAGCCCCGACAATAAAGCCCCAGCATTTT.

V gene TRBV5-6 combines with J gene TRBJ1-6; TRBD1 is a possible D gene (5 bases). This CDR3 contains 15 residues. V was cut by 2 bases and J by 1 base, with 7 bases left in between. The germline gives CDR1 SGHDT, CDR2 YYEEEE. The CDR3 sequence is CASSFRGSYNSPLHF. The DNA of the CDR3 is TGTGCCAGCAGCTTTCGGGGGTCCTATAATTCACCCCTCCACTTT.

This chain uses TRBV11-3 with TRBJ1-1, with D perhaps TRBD1 (6 bases). This CDR3 region has 14 residues. CDR1 is SGHNT and CDR2 is YENEEA in the germline V gene. Trimming removed 5 bases from V and 3 bases from J, with 13 bases in between. For the CDR3, the DNA is TGTGCCAGCAGCGGCCAAGGGGGAGACACTGAAGCTTTCTTT. Protein sequence: CASSGQGGDTEAFF.

This clone was seen only a few times. The chain employs TRBV3-1 (or the pseudogene TRBV3-2) and TRBJ2-3, with D perhaps TRBD2 (6 bases). The CDR3 has 16 residues. V was trimmed by 2 bases and J by 5 bases, leaving 17 bases between them. Germline CDR1 reads LGHDT; CDR2 reads YNNKEL (reference sequence). The CDR3 DNA reads as TGTGCCAGCAGCCAATTTTTAGCGGAGGCGGGAGATACGCAGTATTTT. Protein: CASSQFLAEAGDTQYF.

In this sample, this clone turned up once. The chain combines TRBV28 with TRBJ1-1, with D maybe TRBD1 (5 bases). CDR3 length: 14 residues. Trimming shortened V by 6 bases and J by 6 bases, and 17 bases separated the two germline ends. Per germline, CDR1 MDHEN and CDR2 SYDVKM. CDR3 region: CASSSDSTTPEAFF. As DNA, the CDR3 is TGTGCCAGCAGCTCAGACAGCACAACCCCTGAAGCTTTCTTT. Filled out from reference TRBV28 and TRBJ1-1, the complete variable domain reads DVKVTQSSRYLVKRTGEKVFLECVQDMDHENMFWYRQDPGLGLRLIYFSYDVKMKEKGDIPEGYSVSREKKERFSLILESASTNQTSMYLCASSSDSTTPEAFFGQGTRLTVV.

This sequence joins TRBV28 and TRBJ1-5; D is possibly TRBD1 (5 bases). Germline assignment: CDR1 MDHEN and CDR2 SYDVKM. V lost 0 bases, J lost 4 bases, and 7 bases lay in between. The CDR3 has 14 residues. For the CDR3, the DNA is TGTGCCAGCAGTTTATGGACAGAGAATCAGCCCCAGCATTTT. It yields the protein CASSLWTENQPQHF.

The chain couples TRBV5-5 to TRBJ2-5, with 13 bases identical to TRBD2. There are 17 residues in the CDR3. Germline V gives CDR1 SGHKS, CDR2 YYEKEE (reference sequence). V gave up 0 bases and J gave up 0 bases; unmatched junction bases: 2. The CDR3 reads CASSLGLAGGYQETQYF. DNA of the CDR3: TGTGCCAGCAGCTTGGGACTAGCGGGGGGATACCAAGAGACCCAGTACTTC.

The gene calls are TRBV9 and TRBJ1-6; D call uncertain. CDR1 and CDR2 (germline): SGDLS, YYNGEE. The CDR3 is 15 amino acids. The V and J ends lost 1 base and 0 bases respectively, with 5 bases between them. The CDR3 here is CASSVSGSYNSPLHF. The CDR3, as DNA: TGTGCCAGCAGCGTATCAGGCTCCTATAATTCACCCCTCCACTTT.

The rearrangement links TRBV7-9 to TRBJ1-3; tentative D call: TRBD1 (5 bases). V shed 5 bases and J shed 2 bases, with 13 bases lying between them. The V gene's germline CDR1 is SEHNR and CDR2 FQNEAQ (reference sequence). This CDR3 is 15 amino acids long. In nucleotides, the CDR3 is TGTGCCAGCAGCCCTCAGGGTGAGGCTGGAAACACCATATATTTT. Translating it yields CASSPQGEAGNTIYF.

The chain combines TRBV7-3 with TRBJ1-1; D remains unclear. Trimming removed 5 bases at V and 1 base at J, with 11 bases between. Looked up from germline, CDR1 is SGHTA and CDR2 is FQGTGA. The CDR3 covers 14 residues. For the CDR3, the DNA is TGTGCCAGCAGCGCCGGAGCCGGGAACACTGAAGCTTTCTTT. Amino acids: CASSAGAGNTEAFF.

This clone was counted only a few times. The V call is TRBV9, the J call TRBJ2-1; 14 bases align to TRBD2. This CDR3 is built from 17 residues. V dropped 4 bases and J dropped 3; count of bases not matched to a gene: 6. CDR1 and CDR2 from the germline V gene are SGDLS and YYNGEE. For the CDR3, the DNA is TGTGCCAGCAGCTCGGGACTAGCGGGAGCAGGCTACAATGAGCAGTTCTTC. This translates into CASSSGLAGAGYNEQFF.

The gene calls are TRBV27 and TRBJ2-7; 11 nucleotides agree with TRBD2. V dropped 2 bases and J dropped 4; count of bases not matched to a gene: 7. The CDR3 is 16 residues long. Germline CDR1 MNHEY, CDR2 SMNVEV (reference sequence). CDR3 DNA sequence: TGTGCCAGCAGTTTAACCGCTAGCGGGAGGAAATACGAGCAGTACTTC. It yields the protein CASSLTASGRKYEQYF.

The rearrangement joins TRBV23-1 to TRBJ2-2, with D hard to call. TRBV23-1 is reported as an ORF; its role is uncertain. There are 15 residues in the CDR3. V was shortened by 0 bases and J by 2 bases, with 7 bases between the two germline ends. The CDR3 sequence: CASSQSVRNTGELFF. The CDR3 DNA reads as TGCGCCAGCAGTCAATCCGTCAGAAACACCGGGGAGCTGTTTTTT.